A single sample is the source of the 5 T cell receptor beta chains below, sequenced in a study of PD-1 blockade in classical Hodgkin lymphoma. The table came from immunoSEQ multiplex PCR; TCRdb's copy has only in-frame clones and leaves some out. Of approximately 90,000 clones detected, around nine tenths appear once; the ten largest clones hold approximately 2.5%. Every patient had relapsed following autologous stem cell transplantation, and cohorts differed in brentuximab vedotin exposure. The specimen comprised peripheral blood mononuclear cells (PBMCs), sampled before the second cycle of nivolumab. The receptors stem from a human donor with classical Hodgkin lymphoma.

V gene TRBV30 combines with J gene TRBJ1-2; weak D call: TRBD1 (5 bases). CDR1 and CDR2 (germline): GTSNPN, SVGIG (reference sequence). V was clipped by 4 bases and J by 3 bases, with 12 bases between them. This CDR3 is built from 13 residues. The CDR3: CAWTPTVDYGYTF. CDR3 coding DNA: TGTGCCTGGACCCCGACAGTAGACTATGGCTACACCTTC.

The chain combines TRBV28 with TRBJ1-2; unclear D gene. This CDR3 region has 12 residues. The V gene's germline CDR1 is MDHEN and CDR2 SYDVKM. V shed 4 bases and J shed 6 bases, with 9 bases lying between them. The CDR3 loop is CASSSHLDGYTF. The CDR3 nucleotides are TGTGCCAGCAGTTCACACTTAGATGGCTACACCTTC.

As concerns this clone: The junction and the germline gene differ at one end; a read error may be behind it. The J gene is TRBJ1-1, the V gene TRBV9; D perhaps matches TRBD1 (6 bases). Germline values: CDR1 SGDLS, CDR2 YYNGEE. This CDR3 spans 18 amino acids. The CDR3 here is CASSPGMKGGRWNTEAFF. CDR3 nucleotide sequence: TGTGCCAGCAGCCCCGGCATGAAGGGGGGACGCTGGAACACTGAGGCTTTCTTT.

The chain uses TRBV10-2 and TRBJ2-3; 7 bases agree with TRBD2. The CDR3 runs to 15 residues. Per germline, CDR1 WSHSY and CDR2 SAAADI. Trimming removed 6 bases from V and 3 bases from J; junction bases left unmatched: 9. The CDR3 DNA reads TGCGCCAGCAGGGGGAACCCGGGAGGTACAGATACGCAGTATTTT. This gives the protein CASRGNPGGTDTQYF.

The gene calls are TRBV6-5 and TRBJ2-1, with 8 bases lining up with TRBD2. Germline CDR1 is MNHEY and CDR2 is SVGAGI. With V trimmed by 7 bases and J by 3 bases, 2 bases remained unmatched. This CDR3 is 13 amino acids long. As DNA, the CDR3 is TGTGCCAGCACAACTAGCGGCTACAATGAGCAGTTCTTC. Protein product: CASTTSGYNEQFF.